Listed here are 29 T cell receptor beta chains from one sample, sequenced in a study of blood T cell repertoires in COVID-19. Generated by immunoSEQ multiplex PCR, the TCRdb table keeps only in-frame clones and is missing some. The sample includes 40,000 to 55,000 clones, more than 70% of them seen just once. Source material: peripheral blood. These receptors came from a human donor in a cohort sampled during active COVID-19.

This chain joins TRBV19 and TRBJ2-6; perhaps TRBD1 as D (5 bases). In germline, CDR1 is LNHDA, CDR2 SQIVND (reference sequence). The ends were cut back, 2 bases at V and 4 bases at J, with 9 bases in the middle. The CDR3 is made up of 15 amino acids. Written as DNA, the CDR3 is TGTGCCAGTAGTATACAGGGTGCCGGGGCCAACGTCCTGACTTTC. Its translation is CASSIQGAGANVLTF.

The V and J genes are TRBV30 and TRBJ1-1; D is possibly TRBD1 (5 bases). V lost 5 bases and J 4 bases, leaving 14 bases between the germline ends. The length of the CDR3 is 13 residues. Germline V gives CDR1 GTSNPN, CDR2 SVGIG (reference sequence). The CDR3 here is CAWRQGWSTEAFF. In DNA, the CDR3 is TGTGCCTGGCGTCAGGGCTGGAGCACTGAAGCTTTCTTT.

The chain couples TRBV2 to TRBJ2-2; D uncertain. V lost 7 bases, J lost 6 bases, and 12 bases lay in between. Germline CDR1 SNHLY, CDR2 FYNNEI. The CDR3 is 13 residues long. The CDR3 spells CASTQESPGELFF. CDR3 nucleotides: TGTGCCAGCACTCAGGAATCCCCCGGGGAGCTGTTTTTT. The full variable domain, its missing parts supplied by reference TRBV2 and TRBJ2-2, is EPEVTQTPSHQVTQMGQEVILRCVPISNHLYFYWYRQILGQKVEFLVSFYNNEISEKSEIFDDQFSVERPDGSNFTLKIRSTKLEDSAMYFCASTQESPGELFFGEGSRLTVL.

The genes are TRBV19 and TRBJ1-1; D unclear. The CDR3 is 12 amino acids. V dropped 5 bases and J dropped 3 bases, with 7 bases sitting between them. CDR1 is LNHDA and CDR2 is SQIVND in the germline V gene (reference sequence). The CDR3 spells CASSPRDTEAFF. DNA of the CDR3: TGTGCCAGTAGTCCGCGGGACACTGAAGCTTTCTTT.

CDR3 in DNA: TGTGCCAGCAGCATGGACAGGTACAATGAGCAGTTCTTC. Its translation is CASSMDRYNEQFF. The V call is TRBV5-6, the J call TRBJ2-1; 7 nucleotides align to TRBD1. With V trimmed by 4 bases and J by 4 bases, 2 bases remained unmatched. Germline CDR1 and CDR2: SGHDT and YYEEEE. This CDR3 region has 13 residues.

The chain is built from TRBV6-6 and TRBJ1-3, with 8 bases fitting TRBD1. Germline CDR1 MNHNY, CDR2 SVGAGI (reference sequence). Trimming removed 4 bases from V and 4 bases from J; junction bases left unmatched: 3. The CDR3 loop spans 14 amino acids. The CDR3 region is CASSSDREGNTIYF. The CDR3 region has the DNA TGTGCCAGCAGTTCGGACAGGGAAGGAAACACCATATATTTT.

This chain connects TRBV10-3 to TRBJ2-7, with TRBD1 matching 7 bases. V gave up 10 bases and J gave up 2 bases; unmatched junction bases: 5. The CDR3 is 12 amino acids. CDR1 and CDR2 from the germline V gene are ENHRY and SYGVKD. The CDR3 DNA reads TGTGCCACCGGACAGGATACCTACGAGCAGTACTTC. Its translation: CATGQDTYEQYF.

This clone appeared a few times. V usage is TRBV5-4 and J usage is TRBJ1-3; D might be TRBD1 (6 bases). V was shortened by 2 bases and J by 1 base, with 7 bases between the two germline ends. The V gene's germline CDR1 is SGHNT and CDR2 YYREEE (reference sequence). This CDR3 is built from 14 residues. The CDR3 region is CASSLQGSGNTIYF. In DNA form, the CDR3 reads TGTGCCAGCAGCTTACAGGGTTCTGGAAACACCATATATTTT.

The gene calls are TRBV11-2 and TRBJ2-1; TRBD2 matches at 7 bases. Germline trimming cut 4 bases from V and 8 bases from J; bases unmatched to any gene: 2. CDR3 length: 12 amino acids. Per germline, CDR1 SGHAT and CDR2 FQNNGV. The CDR3 loop reads CASSWTRYEQFF. The CDR3 DNA reads as TGTGCCAGCAGCTGGACTAGGTATGAGCAGTTCTTC.

This rearrangement joins TRBV9 to TRBJ1-1, with 9 bases lining up with TRBD1. Per germline, CDR1 SGDLS and CDR2 YYNGEE. The V and J ends lost 4 bases and 4 bases, in that order; junction bases with no gene match: 5. The CDR3 is 14 amino acids. The CDR3 loop reads CASSLGQGPTEAFF. The CDR3 DNA follows: TGTGCCAGCAGCTTAGGACAGGGGCCCACTGAAGCTTTCTTT.

V gene TRBV5-1 combines with J gene TRBJ1-2, with 8 positions matching TRBD1. This CDR3 has 16 amino acids. CDR1 and CDR2 from the germline V gene are SGHRS and YFSETQ. V shed 5 bases, J shed 3 bases, and the junction held 12 bases outside the gene matches. CDR3 coding DNA: TGCGCCAGCAGTCTTGCCCAGGGGGCGAGTGACTATGGCTACACCTTC. This gives the protein CASSLAQGASDYGYTF.

This clone has a single count. This chain uses TRBV14 with TRBJ1-2; 9 bases map to TRBD1. Germline trimming cut 4 bases from V and 8 bases from J; bases unmatched to any gene: 5. The CDR3 consists of 13 residues. Germline V gene data show CDR1 as SGHDN and CDR2 as FVKESK. The CDR3 here is CASSPRTGEGYTF. Here the CDR3 DNA reads TGTGCCAGCAGCCCCCGGACAGGGGAGGGCTACACCTTC.

The rearrangement uses TRBV6-2 or TRBV6-3 and TRBJ1-4; 10 positions match TRBD1. V was pared by 6 bases and J by 13 bases, with 5 bases of the junction left unmatched. The CDR3 is made up of 12 amino acids. Germline CDR1 MNHEY, CDR2 SVGEGT. The CDR3 region is CASSLWTGGLFF. The CDR3, as DNA: TGTGCCAGCAGCCTCTGGACAGGGGGACTGTTTTTT.

This chain uses TRBV6-5 with TRBJ1-1; 9 bases fit TRBD1. The germline gives CDR1 MNHEY, CDR2 SVGAGI. V was clipped by 6 bases and J by 5 bases; unmatched bases: 4. The length of the CDR3 is 13 residues. CDR3 residues: CASRSDRGTEAFF. CDR3 DNA sequence: TGTGCCAGCAGGTCGGACAGGGGAACTGAAGCTTTCTTT.

This chain connects TRBV5-1 to TRBJ1-1, with D possibly matching TRBD1 (5 bases). Germline assignment: CDR1 SGHRS and CDR2 YFSETQ. The CDR3 is 13 residues long. The ends were cut back, 1 base at V and 8 bases at J, with 12 bases in the middle. CDR3 nucleotide sequence: TGCGCCAGCAGCTTGCAGAGAGACAGAGAAGCTTTCTTT. Translation: CASSLQRDREAFF.

The chain employs TRBV10-1 and TRBJ1-2, with a possible D match to TRBD1 (5 bases). The CDR3 runs 11 residues. Germline V CDR1 and CDR2: WNHNN, SYGVQD (reference sequence). V lost 10 bases and J 8 bases, leaving 14 bases between the germline ends. In nucleotides, the CDR3 is TGCGCCACCGGGGGACTTACCGGCTACACCTTC. Amino acids: CATGGLTGYTF.

This chain uses TRBV4-3 with TRBJ2-7; 7 bases are shared with TRBD2. The J segment lost 6 bases and the V segment lost 0 bases, leaving 8 bases of the junction unmatched. Per the germline V gene, CDR1 is LGHNA and CDR2 is YSLEER. The length of the CDR3 is 15 residues. The CDR3 protein is CASSQDALAASEQYF. Written as DNA, the CDR3 is TGCGCCAGCAGCCAAGACGCTCTAGCGGCTAGCGAGCAGTACTTC.

The chain is built from TRBV10-2 and TRBJ1-2; TRBD1 matches at 7 bases. The germline V gene encodes CDR1 WSHSY and CDR2 SAAADI. This CDR3 has 13 amino acids. V shed 6 bases, J shed 4 bases, and the junction held 5 bases outside the gene matches. DNA for the CDR3: TGCGCCAGCAGGCAGGGGGATGCCTATGGCTACACCTTC. Translated: CASRQGDAYGYTF.

The chain has TRBV7-2 and TRBJ1-5; no reliable D call. The V gene's germline CDR1 is SGHTA and CDR2 FQGNSA. This CDR3 region has 16 residues. The V gene lost 6 bases and the J gene lost 2 bases, with 17 bases spanning the gap. Here the CDR3 reads CASSWVPSRGNQPQHF. CDR3 nucleotides: TGTGCCAGCAGTTGGGTTCCGTCCCGGGGCAATCAGCCCCAGCATTTT.

The genes are TRBV6-5 and TRBJ1-1, with 7 bases that match TRBD1. This CDR3 is 14 amino acids long. Trimming took 6 bases from V and 4 from J; bases not matched to a gene: 8. Germline-derived CDR1 and CDR2 are MNHEY and SVGAGI. CDR3 region: CASSHEGAGTEAFF. CDR3 in DNA: TGTGCCAGCAGCCACGAGGGGGCGGGCACTGAAGCTTTCTTT.

The V and J genes are TRBV19 and TRBJ1-6; no clear D. Per germline, CDR1 LNHDA and CDR2 SQIVND (reference sequence). The CDR3 runs 14 residues. Trimming left V 6 bases short and J 3 bases short, with 9 bases between. The CDR3 DNA sequence: TGTGCCAGTAGCGACCGGGACTATAATTCACCCCTCCACTTT. Residues: CASSDRDYNSPLHF.

The chain employs TRBV1 and TRBJ2-3; TRBD2, the table's D call, lacks a check against the DNA. TRBV1 is flagged as a pseudogene. CDR3 size: 16 residues. This CDR3 reads CTSKGAGERFTDTQYF. The CDR3 region has the DNA TGCACCAGCAAGGGAGCGGGGGAGAGATTCACAGATACGCAGTATTTT.

The V gene is TRBV9, the J gene TRBJ2-2, with D possibly TRBD1 on 6 matching bases. The germline V gene has CDR1 SGDLS and CDR2 YYNGEE. V was trimmed by 6 bases and J by 3 bases, leaving 18 bases between them. This CDR3 comprises 16 residues. The CDR3 DNA is TGTGCCAGCACCCCAGGTCCAGGGGTCTACACCGGGGAGCTGTTTTTT. Translation gives CASTPGPGVYTGELFF. Full variable domain (outside the CDR3, taken from reference TRBV9 and TRBJ2-2): DSGVTQTPKHLITATGQRVTLRCSPRSGDLSVYWYQQSLDQGLQFLIQYYNGEERAKGNILERFSAQQFPDLHSELNLSSLELGDSALYFCASTPGPGVYTGELFFGEGSRLTVL.

The gene calls are TRBV19 and TRBJ2-2; 9 bases match TRBD1. This CDR3 comprises 15 residues. The germline CDR1 and CDR2 sequences are LNHDA and SQIVND (reference sequence). V lost 7 bases, J lost 14 bases, and 17 bases stayed unmatched. The CDR3 region is CASTIGGGGTGHLFF. The DNA for the CDR3 is TGTGCCAGTACCATAGGAGGCGGCGGGACAGGGCACCTGTTTTTT.

The chain combines TRBV10-3 with TRBJ2-1; D is possibly TRBD2 (5 bases). The CDR3 runs to 12 residues. V lost 2 bases, J lost 7 bases, and 6 bases lay in between. Germline CDR1 and CDR2: ENHRY and SYGVKD. DNA of the CDR3: TGTGCCATCAGTGAGCGGGGAAATGAGCAGTTCTTC. This encodes CAISERGNEQFF.

The chain combines TRBV15 with TRBJ2-3; TRBD2 agrees at 8 bases. This CDR3 contains 15 residues. After removal of 5 bases from V and 1 base from J, the junction contained 5 bases not matched to a gene. In germline, CDR1 is LNHNV, CDR2 YYDKDF (reference sequence). The CDR3 DNA reads as TGTGCCACCAGCCTAGCTAGCGGGCGCACAGATACGCAGTATTTT. It translates to CATSLASGRTDTQYF.

The chain employs TRBV7-2 and TRBJ1-1, with TRBD1 matching over 8 bases. Germline V gene data show CDR1 as SGHTA and CDR2 as FQGNSA. The junction had 4 bases not matched to a gene; V was cut back by 4 bases and J by 6 bases. The CDR3 is made up of 13 amino acids. CDR3 nucleotide sequence: TGTGCCAGCAGCTCGGACAGGGACGCTGAAGCTTTCTTT. Protein sequence: CASSSDRDAEAFF.

The chain combines TRBV19 with TRBJ2-1, with D possibly TRBD2 on 6 matching bases. Trimming stripped 1 base from V and 8 bases from J, with 12 bases between. This CDR3 contains 14 residues. The germline V gene has CDR1 LNHDA and CDR2 SQIVND (reference sequence). The CDR3 spells CASSIVDGGDEQFF. The CDR3 DNA reads TGTGCCAGTAGTATAGTTGACGGCGGGGATGAGCAGTTCTTC. Together with reference TRBV19 and TRBJ2-1, the CDR3 gives the full variable domain: DGGITQSPKYLFRKEGQNVTLSCEQNLNHDAMYWYRQDPGQGLRLIYYSQIVNDFQKGDIAEGYSVSREKKESFPLTVTSAQKNPTAFYLCASSIVDGGDEQFFGPGTRLTVL.

The chain couples TRBV12-3 or TRBV12-4 to TRBJ1-2; D is ambiguous. V gave up 3 bases and J gave up 3 bases, with 8 bases separating them. The CDR3 loop spans 13 amino acids. The CDR3 loop is CASSLRHDYGYTF. DNA for the CDR3: TGTGCCAGCAGTTTGCGGCACGACTATGGCTACACCTTC.